This T cell receptor (beta chain) was observed in a study of cytomegalovirus exposure and HLA in healthy donors. Study overall: Caucasian-associated ancestry cluster membership applied to around 76% of around 400 genotyped donors.

Researchers ran the PCR with 60 Vbeta and 13 Jbeta primers. Measured with immunoSEQ multiplex PCR; TCRdb has only the in-frame clones, and not every one. Here the sample spans roughly 170,000 clones, approximately 80% being singletons. This clone has only a few counts. The CDR3 runs to 15 residues. Per germline, CDR1 SGDLS and CDR2 YYNGEE. The J segment lost 2 bases and the V segment lost 0 bases, leaving 4 bases of the junction unmatched. This receptor was obtained from a woman aged 50 to 65 in good health and CMV-seropositive. The sample consisted of PBMCs. V usage is TRBV9 and J usage is TRBJ2-5; 7 bases agree with TRBD2. The CDR3 sequence is CASSVGTGGQETQYF. The CDR3 DNA is TGTGCCAGCAGCGTAGGGACGGGGGGTCAAGAGACCCAGTACTTC.